These 10 T cell receptor beta chains came from one sample sequenced in a study of cytomegalovirus exposure and HLA in healthy donors. This PCR relied on a set of 60 Vbeta primers and 13 Jbeta primers. This table comes from immunoSEQ multiplex PCR, and its TCRdb copy is limited to in-frame clones, with some not included. The sample has tens of thousands of clones, 73% seen once. Input material: PBMCs. The source of these receptors is a man in his forties or fifties in good health and CMV-seronegative.

The sample holds a few counts of this clone. The genes are TRBV19 and TRBJ2-6; no firm D call. V was trimmed by 10 bases and J by 3 bases, leaving 10 bases between them. The CDR3 covers 13 residues. Germline CDR1 is LNHDA and CDR2 is SQIVND (reference sequence). The CDR3 sequence is CATAPYGANVLTF. The CDR3 nucleotides read TGTGCCACTGCCCCCTATGGGGCCAACGTCCTGACTTTC.

The chain combines TRBV7-9 with TRBJ1-5; D perhaps matches TRBD1 (5 bases). The CDR3 has 15 residues. Deletions cut 1 base from V and 5 bases from J, with 12 bases between. Germline V CDR1 and CDR2: SEHNR, FQNEAQ (reference sequence). This CDR3 is CASSLDGGGYQPQHF. The DNA for the CDR3 is TGTGCCAGCAGCTTAGATGGGGGGGGATATCAGCCCCAGCATTTT.

A remark on this clone: Compared with germline, one end of the junction differs, possibly owing to a read error. The chain joins TRBV7-9 to TRBJ2-2, with 10 bases fitting TRBD2. Per germline, CDR1 SEHNR and CDR2 FQNEAQ (reference sequence). CDR3 length equals 19 residues. In DNA form, the CDR3 reads TGTTCCAGCAGCGGAACCCGTCTAGCGGGGGACTCGAACACCGGGGAGCTGTTTTTT. Protein product: CSSSGTRLAGDSNTGELFF.

The chain combines TRBV27 with TRBJ1-2; D unresolved. The germline V gene encodes CDR1 MNHEY and CDR2 SMNVEV (reference sequence). There are 14 residues in the CDR3. V was clipped by 0 bases and J by 8 bases, with 13 bases between them. Written as DNA, the CDR3 is TGTGCCAGCAGTTTATCGAGGGCCCTGGGGGGCTACACCTTC. Translated, it gives CASSLSRALGGYTF.

This chain links TRBV9 with TRBJ1-1; D possibly corresponds to TRBD1 (6 bases). Germline V gene sequence: CDR1 SGDLS, CDR2 YYNGEE. V lost 0 bases and J 6 bases, leaving 15 bases between the germline ends. The CDR3 covers 15 residues. The CDR3: CASSVDAGAMAEAFF. In DNA form, the CDR3 reads TGTGCCAGCAGCGTAGATGCGGGGGCAATGGCTGAAGCTTTCTTT.

The chain recombines TRBV7-9 with TRBJ2-7, with D perhaps matching TRBD2 (5 bases). This CDR3 comprises 12 residues. Trimming took off 5 bases at V and 5 bases at J, with 10 bases between the two ends. Germline V lookup: CDR1 SEHNR, CDR2 FQNEAQ (reference sequence). CDR3 sequence: CASSPLGDEQYF. CDR3 sequence (DNA): TGTGCCAGCAGCCCCCTGGGAGACGAGCAGTACTTC.

For the CDR3, the DNA is TGTGCCAGCAGTTTAGGTCTGGACAGAACCTACGAGCAGTACTTC. Translated, it gives CASSLGLDRTYEQYF. The rearrangement links TRBV27 to TRBJ2-7, with D maybe TRBD1 (6 bases). There are 15 residues in the CDR3. The germline V gene encodes CDR1 MNHEY and CDR2 SMNVEV (reference sequence). Deletions cut 2 bases from V and 2 bases from J, with 13 bases between.

The rearrangement uses TRBV5-1 and TRBJ1-3, with D perhaps matching TRBD1 (5 bases). Trimming removed 0 bases from V and 4 bases from J, with 11 bases in between. CDR1 is SGHRS and CDR2 is YFSETQ in the germline V gene. The CDR3 runs 15 residues. DNA of the CDR3: TGCGCCAGCAGCTTGGTGCCAGGGCAAGGAAACACCATATATTTT. This gives the protein CASSLVPGQGNTIYF.

This chain uses TRBV6-6 with TRBJ1-1; no reliable D call. Germline loops: CDR1 MNHNY, CDR2 SVGAGI (reference sequence). CDR3 size: 14 residues. V lost 5 bases and J lost 9, with 19 bases in between. The CDR3 DNA follows: TGTGCCAGCAGTGGAACGGACTCCATCTCCAAAGCTTTCTTT. This gives the protein CASSGTDSISKAFF.

V usage is TRBV9 and J usage is TRBJ1-6; D is unclear. V lost 4 bases and J 9 bases, leaving 17 bases between the germline ends. CDR1 and CDR2 (germline): SGDLS, YYNGEE. CDR3 length: 15 residues. The chain's CDR3 is CASSSYTAESSPLHF. The CDR3 DNA reads as TGTGCCAGCAGCTCGTACACAGCGGAGAGTTCACCCCTCCACTTT. Supplemented by reference TRBV9 and TRBJ1-6, the full variable domain reads DSGVTQTPKHLITATGQRVTLRCSPRSGDLSVYWYQQSLDQGLQFLIQYYNGEERAKGNILERFSAQQFPDLHSELNLSSLELGDSALYFCASSSYTAESSPLHFGNGTRLTVT.